This T cell receptor beta chain was documented in a study of monozygotic twins with inflammatory bowel disease. The CDR3 totals 14 residues. Germline values: CDR1 SNHLY, CDR2 FYNNEI. Broader study findings: Discordant twins had repertoire similarity that did not differ from that of concordant twins, possibly from limited power. Twins with IBD were found to have lower TCRbeta diversity (inverse Simpson) than healthy co-twins.

TCRdb reprocessed the 5' RACE reads, keeping one entry per CDR3 protein, no DNA. This listing includes fewer than 550,000 distinct CDR3 sequences. Turning to this clonotype: Its specificity is unknown.

The rearrangement uses TRBV2 and TRBJ2-7; TCRdb proposes TRBD1, but this gene call is untestable without DNA. Material: blood. The TCR comes from a human donor with ulcerative colitis or Crohn's disease, or a healthy co-twin of an affected twin (not recorded which). The CDR3 reads CASSDDRESYEQYF. Supplemented by reference TRBV2 and TRBJ2-7, the full variable domain reads EPEVTQTPSHQVTQMGQEVILRCVPISNHLYFYWYRQILGQKVEFLVSFYNNEISEKSEIFDDQFSVERPDGSNFTLKIRSTKLEDSAMYFCASSDDRESYEQYFGPGTRLTVT.